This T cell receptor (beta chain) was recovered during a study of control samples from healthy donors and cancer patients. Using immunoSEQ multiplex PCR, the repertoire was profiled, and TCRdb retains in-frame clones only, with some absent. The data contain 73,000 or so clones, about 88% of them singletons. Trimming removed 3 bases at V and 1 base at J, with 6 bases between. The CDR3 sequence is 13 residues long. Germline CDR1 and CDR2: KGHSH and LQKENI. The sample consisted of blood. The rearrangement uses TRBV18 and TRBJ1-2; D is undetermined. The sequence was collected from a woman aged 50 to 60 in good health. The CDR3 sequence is CASSPGDNYGYTF. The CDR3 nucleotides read TGTGCCAGCTCACCCGGTGATAACTATGGCTACACCTTC.